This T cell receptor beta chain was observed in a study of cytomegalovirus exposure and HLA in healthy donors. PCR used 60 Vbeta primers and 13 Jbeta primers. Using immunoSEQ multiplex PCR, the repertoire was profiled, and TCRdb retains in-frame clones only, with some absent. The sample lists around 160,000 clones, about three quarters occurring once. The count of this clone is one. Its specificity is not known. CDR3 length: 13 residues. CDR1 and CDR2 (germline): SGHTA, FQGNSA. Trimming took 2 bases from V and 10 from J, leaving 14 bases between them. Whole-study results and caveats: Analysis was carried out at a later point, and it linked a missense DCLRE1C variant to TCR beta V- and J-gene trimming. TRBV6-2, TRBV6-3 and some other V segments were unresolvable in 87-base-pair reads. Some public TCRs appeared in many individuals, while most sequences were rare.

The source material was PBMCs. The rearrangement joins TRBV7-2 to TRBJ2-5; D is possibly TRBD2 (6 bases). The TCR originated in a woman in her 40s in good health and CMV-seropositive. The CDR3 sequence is CASSLNSGRNQYF. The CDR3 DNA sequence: TGTGCCAGCAGCTTAAACTCCGGGAGAAACCAGTACTTC.